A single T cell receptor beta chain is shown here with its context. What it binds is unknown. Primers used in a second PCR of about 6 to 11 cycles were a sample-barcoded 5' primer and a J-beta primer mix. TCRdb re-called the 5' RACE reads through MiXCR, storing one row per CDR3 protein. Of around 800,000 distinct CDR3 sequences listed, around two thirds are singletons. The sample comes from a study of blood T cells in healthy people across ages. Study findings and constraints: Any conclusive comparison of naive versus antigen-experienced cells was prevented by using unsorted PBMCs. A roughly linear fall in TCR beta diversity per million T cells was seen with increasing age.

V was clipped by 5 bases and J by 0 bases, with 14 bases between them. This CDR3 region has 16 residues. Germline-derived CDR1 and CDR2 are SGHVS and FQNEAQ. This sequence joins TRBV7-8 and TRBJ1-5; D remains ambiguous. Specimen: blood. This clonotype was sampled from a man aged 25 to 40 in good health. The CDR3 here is CASSPVGRDSNQPQHF. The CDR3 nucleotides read TGTGCCAGCAGCCCCGTTGGACGGGATAGCAATCAGCCCCAGCATTTT.